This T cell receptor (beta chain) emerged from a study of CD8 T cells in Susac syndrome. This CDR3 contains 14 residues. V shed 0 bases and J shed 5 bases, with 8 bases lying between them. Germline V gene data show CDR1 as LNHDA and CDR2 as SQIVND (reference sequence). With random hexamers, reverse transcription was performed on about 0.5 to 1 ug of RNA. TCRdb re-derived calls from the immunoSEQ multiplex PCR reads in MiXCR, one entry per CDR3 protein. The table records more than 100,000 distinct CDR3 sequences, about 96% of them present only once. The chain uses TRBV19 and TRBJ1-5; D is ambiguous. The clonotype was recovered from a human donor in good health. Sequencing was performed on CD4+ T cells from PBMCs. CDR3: CASSIEAIYQPQHF. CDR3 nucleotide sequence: TGTGCCAGTAGTATAGAGGCCATATATCAGCCCCAGCATTTT.